A single sample gave rise to the 26 T cell receptor beta chains below, sequenced in a study of T cell repertoires in cytomegalovirus infection. TCRdb re-analysed the reads in MiXCR, keeping a single row per CDR3 protein. Of around 300,000 distinct CDR3 sequences in the sample, roughly 25% were seen once. The sequenced sample consisted of PBMCs. All receptors derive from a human donor in good health (CMV status not recorded). Some clones in this sample may be carry-over from other donors' samples.

V and J are TRBV19 and TRBJ2-2, with TRBD2 as a possible D gene (5 bases). This CDR3 spans 13 amino acids. With 3 bases removed from V and 6 bases from J, the gap between germline ends came to 8 bases. Germline values: CDR1 LNHDA, CDR2 SQIVND (reference sequence). The CDR3, as DNA: TGTGCCAGTAGTATTGTCGGGGCCGGGGAGCTGTTTTTT. It specifies CASSIVGAGELFF.

This clonotype turned up a few times. CDR3 residues: CSARGTLAGGIYEQYF. The CDR3 DNA follows: TGCAGTGCTAGAGGGACACTAGCGGGGGGGATCTACGAGCAGTACTTC. The chain recombines TRBV20-1 with TRBJ2-7; the match to TRBD2 covers 13 bases. The CDR3 loop spans 16 amino acids. The germline V gene has CDR1 DFQATT and CDR2 SNEGSKA (reference sequence). V shed 1 base and J 3 bases; nucleotides not matched to a gene: 6.

The table lists this clonotype with a few counts. V usage is TRBV5-6 and J usage is TRBJ2-2, with D possibly being TRBD2 (5 bases). V was shortened by 4 bases and J by 8 bases, with 15 bases between the two germline ends. Looked up from germline, CDR1 is SGHDT and CDR2 is YYEEEE. The CDR3 runs 14 residues. CDR3 protein: CASSPRPGSGELFF. CDR3 sequence (DNA): TGTGCCAGCAGCCCCCGACCGGGAAGTGGGGAGCTGTTTTTT.

V is TRBV28 and J is TRBJ1-3; D possibly corresponds to TRBD1 (5 bases). Germline CDR1 is MDHEN and CDR2 is SYDVKM. The CDR3 has 13 residues. V was shortened by 8 bases and J by 3 bases, with 11 bases between the two germline ends. The CDR3 DNA sequence: TGTGCCAGCCGTCCGGACAATGGAAACACCATATATTTT. This codes for CASRPDNGNTIYF.

The chain uses TRBV12-3 or TRBV12-4 and TRBJ2-5, with 7 positions matching TRBD1. V shed 0 bases and J 4 bases; nucleotides not matched to a gene: 8. The CDR3 is 16 residues long. CDR3 sequence (DNA): TGTGCCAGCAGTTTAGCGCTCGGGGCAGGGGGAGAGACCCAGTACTTC. Its protein product is CASSLALGAGGETQYF.

The rearrangement links TRBV28 to TRBJ2-7; D is perhaps TRBD2 (5 bases). CDR1 and CDR2 (germline): MDHEN, SYDVKM. The CDR3 is made up of 12 amino acids. The germline V and J ends were trimmed by 5 bases and 5 bases, with 10 bases remaining between them. In DNA form, the CDR3 reads TGTGCCAGCAGTACCCCAGCGGACGAGCAGTACTTC. It yields the protein CASSTPADEQYF.

The J gene is TRBJ1-1, the V gene TRBV15; maybe TRBD1 (5 bases). Per germline, CDR1 LNHNV and CDR2 YYDKDF (reference sequence). The V and J ends lost 0 bases and 4 bases respectively, with 15 bases between them. CDR3 size: 16 residues. The CDR3, as DNA: TGTGCCACCAGCAGAGACGGATGGGGGGGGTTCACTGAAGCTTTCTTT. This sequence encodes CATSRDGWGGFTEAFF.

The chain links TRBV5-1 to TRBJ1-2; a possible D gene is TRBD1 (5 bases). CDR3 length: 13 amino acids. V lost 4 bases and J lost 1, with 8 bases in between. The germline V gene encodes CDR1 SGHRS and CDR2 YFSETQ. The CDR3 DNA follows: TGCGCCAGCAGCGAGACAGTTAACTATGGCTACACCTTC. Protein product: CASSETVNYGYTF.

The chain is built from TRBV28 and TRBJ2-3; tentative D call: TRBD1 (6 bases). This CDR3 is built from 17 residues. The V end lost 2 bases, the J end lost 1 base, and 16 bases lay between the germline ends. Germline V gives CDR1 MDHEN, CDR2 SYDVKM. Written as DNA, the CDR3 is TGTGCCAGCAGTTTAGGGGCCCGCAGGGGTGGCACAGATACGCAGTATTTT. Protein product: CASSLGARRGGTDTQYF.

The rearrangement joins TRBV28 to TRBJ1-6, with a possible D match to TRBD1 (5 bases). This CDR3 has 14 amino acids. Trimming took off 2 bases at V and 5 bases at J, with 7 bases between the two ends. From germline, CDR1 is MDHEN and CDR2 SYDVKM. The CDR3 DNA reads as TGTGCCAGCAGTTTAAGGGGCCATAATTCACCCCTCCACTTT. Protein: CASSLRGHNSPLHF.

The genes are TRBV7-6 and TRBJ2-4; TRBD2 agrees at 10 bases. The CDR3 is made up of 13 amino acids. J gave up 9 bases and V 8 bases, and 7 bases lay outside the gene matches. Germline-derived CDR1 and CDR2 are SGHVS and FNYEAQ. CDR3 DNA sequence: TGTGCCAGCTCCCCGATAGCGGGAGGCATTCAGTACTTC. Amino acid sequence: CASSPIAGGIQYF.

This clonotype was counted many times. The chain employs TRBV4-3 and TRBJ2-1; no clear D. The CDR3 totals 15 residues. V lost 1 base and J lost 3, with 10 bases in between. CDR1 is LGHNA, CDR2 YSLEER, per germline. CDR3 sequence reads: CASSQAARHYNEQFF. In nucleotides, the CDR3 is TGCGCCAGCAGCCAAGCGGCCCGCCACTACAATGAGCAGTTCTTC.

The gene calls are TRBV19 and TRBJ1-1; D not certain. CDR1 is LNHDA, CDR2 SQIVND, per germline (reference sequence). CDR3 length: 12 residues. Trimming removed 8 bases at V and 1 base at J, with 8 bases between. The CDR3 coding sequence is TGTGCCAGTGGAACACGGAACACTGAAGCTTTCTTT. Translated: CASGTRNTEAFF.

The chain has TRBV5-1 and TRBJ2-5; the D is unclear. The V end lost 4 bases, the J end lost 2 bases, and 9 bases lay between the germline ends. CDR1 is SGHRS and CDR2 is YFSETQ in the germline V gene. This CDR3 is built from 13 residues. The CDR3 DNA sequence: TGCGCCAGCAGCATAGGACCGCAAGAGACCCAGTACTTC. This codes for CASSIGPQETQYF.

This clonotype was seen a handful of times. V is TRBV11-2 and J is TRBJ2-1; possibly TRBD2 for D (5 bases). V was trimmed by 11 bases and J by 0 bases, leaving 11 bases between them. Germline CDR1 SGHAT, CDR2 FQNNGV. The CDR3 has 13 amino acids. The CDR3 region has the DNA TGTGCCGTGAGGGCGGGCTCCTACAATGAGCAGTTCTTC. Protein: CAVRAGSYNEQFF.

The DNA for the CDR3 is TGTGCCAGCACCTACGAGGGTGGAGCGGGGGGTGAGCAGTTCTTC. This gives the protein CASTYEGGAGGEQFF. The rearrangement links TRBV7-6 to TRBJ2-1; 9 bases are shared with TRBD2. Germline V gene sequence: CDR1 SGHVS, CDR2 FNYEAQ. This CDR3 has 15 residues. Unmatched junction bases numbered 13, after V lost 7 bases and J lost 9 bases.

V gene TRBV6-2 or TRBV6-3 combines with J gene TRBJ1-5; TRBD1 is a possible D gene (6 bases). This CDR3 has 13 amino acids. V was pared by 9 bases and J by 7 bases, with 16 bases between. CDR1 is MNHEY and CDR2 is SVGEGT in the germline V gene. This CDR3 is CASKQGLYQPQHF. CDR3 in DNA: TGTGCCAGTAAACAGGGTCTGTACCAGCCCCAGCATTTT.

This clonotype showed up just a few times. The chain links TRBV6-6 to TRBJ2-5; 10 nucleotides line up with TRBD2. After removal of 2 bases from V and 1 base from J, the junction contained 4 bases not matched to a gene. CDR3 length equals 16 residues. From germline, CDR1 is MNHNY and CDR2 SVGAGI (reference sequence). In nucleotides, the CDR3 is TGTGCCAGCAGTTACAACAGCGGGAGGGCCCAAGAGACCCAGTACTTC. It is translated as CASSYNSGRAQETQYF.

The chain employs TRBV5-1 and TRBJ1-1, with TRBD1 identical over 8 bases. The CDR3 runs to 16 residues. V trimming: 4 bases; J trimming: 1 base; junction bases outside the gene matches: 9. Germline V lookup: CDR1 SGHRS, CDR2 YFSETQ. The CDR3 nucleotides are TGCGCCAGCAGCCGTACAGCGGGACAGGCGAACACTGAAGCTTTCTTT. This encodes CASSRTAGQANTEAFF. The full variable domain, in which reference TRBV5-1 and TRBJ1-1 provide the parts outside the CDR3, is KAGVTQTPRYLIKTRGQQVTLSCSPISGHRSVSWYQQTPGQGLQFLFEYFSETQRNKGNFPGRFSGRQFSNSRSEMNVSTLELGDSALYLCASSRTAGQANTEAFFGQGTRLTVV.

The V call is TRBV7-2, the J call TRBJ2-4; D unclear. From germline, CDR1 is SGHTA and CDR2 FQGNSA. With 5 bases removed from V and 9 bases from J, the gap between germline ends came to 20 bases. The CDR3 totals 15 residues. DNA for the CDR3: TGTGCCAGCAGCGCCACAGCTCTAGAAAACGGCATTCAGTACTTC. Protein sequence: CASSATALENGIQYF. The variable domain in full, completed from reference TRBV7-2 and TRBJ2-4, reads GAGVSQSPSNKVTEKGKDVELRCDPISGHTALYWYRQSLGQGLEFLIYFQGNSAPDKSGLPSDRFSAERTGGSVSTLTIQRTQQEDSAVYLCASSATALENGIQYFGAGTRLSVL.

This clonotype was seen repeatedly, ten times or more. The CDR3 sequence: CASSFGQGVNTGELFF. CDR3 coding DNA: TGTGCCAGCAGCTTCGGACAGGGGGTTAACACCGGGGAGCTGTTTTTT. The V gene is TRBV11-2, the J gene TRBJ2-2; 10 nucleotides agree with TRBD1. V trimming: 3 bases; J trimming: 2 bases; junction bases outside the gene matches: 3. The germline CDR1 and CDR2 sequences are SGHAT and FQNNGV. CDR3 length equals 16 residues.

This clonotype was seen a handful of times. This CDR3 is CASSQESTYEQYF. The CDR3 DNA reads as TGTGCCAGCAGCCAAGAAAGTACCTACGAGCAGTACTTC. V is TRBV4-2 and J is TRBJ2-7; D gene uncertain. V was clipped by 0 bases and J by 2 bases, with 5 bases between them. In germline, CDR1 is LGHNA, CDR2 YNFKEQ. The CDR3 loop spans 13 amino acids.

This chain joins TRBV6-1 and TRBJ2-5; D unclear. Germline assignment: CDR1 MNHNS and CDR2 SASEGT. The CDR3 covers 15 residues. V gave up 0 bases and J gave up 3 bases, with 11 bases separating them. The CDR3 region has the DNA TGTGCCAGCAGTGAAGCGTTAAAGAGAGAAGAGACCCAGTACTTC. Its translation: CASSEALKREETQYF.

The rearrangement links TRBV7-9 to TRBJ2-1; 7 bases are shared with TRBD1. The CDR3 loop spans 13 amino acids. The germline CDR1 and CDR2 sequences are SEHNR and FQNEAQ (reference sequence). V shed 7 bases and J 6 bases; nucleotides not matched to a gene: 6. The CDR3 protein is CASISKGANEQFF. The CDR3 DNA reads as TGTGCCAGCATCAGTAAGGGGGCCAATGAGCAGTTCTTC.

This clonotype occurred a few times. This chain joins TRBV5-5 and TRBJ2-2, with D unresolved. The CDR3 has 16 amino acids. Germline V gene sequence: CDR1 SGHKS, CDR2 YYEKEE (reference sequence). Trimming pared 4 bases from V and 0 bases from J, leaving 13 bases between. Here the CDR3 DNA reads TGTGCCAGCAGCAGAGACCCACTCCCGAACACCGGGGAGCTGTTTTTT. This sequence encodes CASSRDPLPNTGELFF.

This clonotype has just a few counts. The chain joins TRBV28 to TRBJ1-5, with TRBD1 matching over 7 bases. The CDR3 consists of 16 residues. CDR1 is MDHEN and CDR2 is SYDVKM in the germline V gene. V trimming: 3 bases; J trimming: 0 bases; junction bases outside the gene matches: 5. In DNA form, the CDR3 reads TGTGCCAGCAGTTTGCGGACAGGTTATAGCAATCAGCCCCAGCATTTT. Protein product: CASSLRTGYSNQPQHF.